The entry below describes one T cell receptor beta chain. Its antigen is as yet unknown. The data were obtained in a study of early T cells in non-severe SARS-CoV-2 infection. Notes on the study in general: Comparison of clonotypes with VDJdb favored anti-spike CD8 responses while missing private and CD4 specificities.

Individual cDNA molecules received unique molecular identifiers during library preparation. TCRdb re-derived calls from the 5' RACE reads in MiXCR, one entry per CDR3 protein. This sample has tens of thousands of distinct CDR3 sequences; about 8.9% occur once, and the top ten carry 17%. The sample taken for sequencing was whole blood. The origin of this receptor is an adult who was a healthcare worker with PCR-confirmed SARS-CoV-2 infection or an uninfected control (not recorded which).

CDR3 sequence (DNA): TGTGCCAGCACCTTGCGGGTGGCAGCGGGGAGCACAGATACGCAGTATTTT. Its translation is CASTLRVAAGSTDTQYF. The gene calls are TRBV28 and TRBJ2-3; TRBD2 aligns across 7 bases. The CDR3 length is 17 residues. In germline, CDR1 is MDHEN, CDR2 SYDVKM. V shed 7 bases, J shed 0 bases, and the junction held 13 bases outside the gene matches. The complete variable domain, with remaining parts taken from reference TRBV28 and TRBJ2-3, reads DVKVTQSSRYLVKRTGEKVFLECVQDMDHENMFWYRQDPGLGLRLIYFSYDVKMKEKGDIPEGYSVSREKKERFSLILESASTNQTSMYLCASTLRVAAGSTDTQYFGPGTRLTVL.